The sequence of this TCR beta chain was determined in a study of long-term antiretroviral therapy in people with HIV. Sequencing relied on immunoSEQ assay v3.0, run at survey level. Sequencing used immunoSEQ multiplex PCR; TCRdb keeps in-frame clones, though not all of them. The sample consists of more than 20,000 clones, around four fifths of them appearing once. The junction had 6 bases not matched to a gene; V was cut back by 3 bases and J by 7 bases. The CDR3 extends over 15 amino acids. Germline CDR1 KGHSH, CDR2 LQKENI. This clone has just a few counts. This specimen consisted of unsorted PBMCs, obtained roughly 4 years after starting antiretroviral therapy. This receptor was taken from a man aged 18 to 35 with HIV. The rearrangement links TRBV18 to TRBJ2-2, with 9 bases aligning to TRBD1. CDR3 region: CASSPEQGAIGELFF. CDR3 bases: TGTGCCAGCTCACCGGAACAGGGGGCAATCGGGGAGCTGTTTTTT.